Following are 21 T cell receptor beta chains from one sample sequenced in a study of control samples from healthy donors and cancer patients (TCRdb year 2020). The library came from the immunoSEQ multiplex PCR assay. The clones in this table, taken by TCRdb from immuneACCESS, are in-frame only. Not every clone is retained; where verified, under half of the shortfall comes from an unresolved V gene, and the cause of the rest is unknown. Here the sample has about 65,000 clones; about nine tenths occur a single time. Jointly, the top ten make up approximately 1.2% of the sample. The sequenced material came from PBMCs. The receptors stem from a woman between 45 and 65 years old with colorectal cancer.

The chain joins TRBV2 to TRBJ2-7; D is perhaps TRBD1 or TRBD2 (6 bases each). V lost 5 bases and J lost 3, with 11 bases in between. Germline loops: CDR1 SNHLY, CDR2 FYNNEI. This CDR3 is built from 13 residues. CDR3 amino acids: CASSYRGVYEQYF. The CDR3 region has the DNA TGTGCCAGCAGTTATAGGGGGGTCTACGAGCAGTACTTC.

The chain employs TRBV10-1 and TRBJ2-2, with TRBD2 identical over 10 bases. The V and J ends lost 0 bases and 5 bases, in that order; junction bases with no gene match: 9. This CDR3 is built from 18 residues. Looked up from germline, CDR1 is WNHNN and CDR2 is SYGVQD (reference sequence). CDR3 in amino acids: CASSESGAGGPATGELFF. DNA for the CDR3: TGCGCCAGCAGTGAGTCGGGAGCGGGAGGGCCAGCGACCGGGGAGCTGTTTTTT.

This sequence joins TRBV11-2 and TRBJ1-4; D ambiguous. Germline CDR1 SGHAT, CDR2 FQNNGV. Trimming took 1 base from V and 2 from J, leaving 8 bases between them. The CDR3 runs to 15 residues. The CDR3 loop is CASSLGRLTNEKLFF. The CDR3 coding sequence is TGTGCCAGCAGCTTAGGACGGCTTACTAATGAAAAACTGTTTTTT.

In this sample, this clone turned up once. The chain is built from TRBV6-1 and TRBJ1-3; D is ambiguous. The CDR3 has 13 amino acids. Trimming cost V 3 bases and J 3 bases, with 6 bases left between them. Germline CDR1 is MNHNS and CDR2 is SASEGT. The CDR3 nucleotides are TGTGCCAGCAGTGATGGAGTTGGAAACACCATATATTTT. Translation gives CASSDGVGNTIYF.

The V and J genes are TRBV6-1 and TRBJ1-5, with unresolved D. The CDR3 has 17 residues. Trimming stripped 1 base from V and 2 bases from J, with 15 bases between. Germline V CDR1 and CDR2: MNHNS, SASEGT. CDR3 sequence (DNA): TGTGCCAGCAGTGAAGGCCTCTTCAATCGCGGCAATCAGCCCCAGCATTTT. It specifies CASSEGLFNRGNQPQHF.

This sequence joins TRBV13 and TRBJ2-5, with TRBD1 matching over 7 bases. CDR1 and CDR2 (germline): PRHDT, FYEKMQ (reference sequence). The CDR3 totals 15 residues. Trimming at V came to 8 bases and at J to 3 bases, leaving 12 bases not matched to a gene. CDR3 loop: CASYFKGQRKETQYF. The CDR3, as DNA: TGTGCCAGCTATTTTAAGGGACAGAGAAAAGAGACCCAGTACTTC. Together with reference TRBV13 and TRBJ2-5, the CDR3 gives the full variable domain: AAGVIQSPRHLIKEKRETATLKCYPIPRHDTVYWYQQGPGQDPQFLISFYEKMQSDKGSIPDRFSAQQFSDYHSELNMSSLELGDSALYFCASYFKGQRKETQYFGPGTRLLVL.

This rearrangement joins TRBV20-1 to TRBJ2-7; D gene uncertain. V was trimmed by 1 base and J by 4 bases, leaving 5 bases between them. The CDR3 has 11 residues. Per germline, CDR1 DFQATT and CDR2 SNEGSKA (reference sequence). The CDR3 DNA reads TGCAGTGCTAGAGTAGTGTACGAGCAGTACTTC. Translating it yields CSARVVYEQYF.

DNA for the CDR3: TGTGCCAGCAGCCCCGGGACAGGGGGATTTGGCTACACCTTC. Translating gives CASSPGTGGFGYTF. The V and J genes are TRBV9 and TRBJ1-2; 11 bases align to TRBD1. CDR3 length equals 14 residues. Germline CDR1 reads SGDLS; CDR2 reads YYNGEE. J was trimmed by 7 bases and V by 4 bases; bases with no gene match: 6.

The chain links TRBV10-3 to TRBJ2-3; D may correspond to TRBD1 or TRBD2 (5 bases each). V was trimmed by 11 bases and J by 4 bases, leaving 13 bases between them. This CDR3 region has 12 residues. Per the germline V gene, CDR1 is ENHRY and CDR2 is SYGVKD. The CDR3 bases are TGTGCCGCAACCCGGGACCCAGATACGCAGTATTTT. Translated, it gives CAATRDPDTQYF.

This rearrangement joins TRBV28 to TRBJ1-2; perhaps TRBD1 as D (6 bases). In germline, CDR1 is MDHEN, CDR2 SYDVKM. The CDR3 loop spans 14 amino acids. Between the trimmed V and J ends, which lost 1 base and 7 bases, there was a span of 13 bases. CDR3 coding DNA: TGTGCCAGCAGTTTATCTGGGCAGGGGACTGGCTACACCTTC. This sequence encodes CASSLSGQGTGYTF.

This chain uses TRBV7-9 with TRBJ2-7; 10 bases line up with TRBD1. The CDR3 is 16 amino acids. From germline, CDR1 is SEHNR and CDR2 FQNEAQ (reference sequence). The V segment lost 6 bases and the J segment 3 bases; nucleotides outside the gene matches: 11. CDR3 sequence (DNA): TGTGCCAGCAGTCCCATCTTGGGACAGGGGATCTACGAGCAGTACTTC. Amino acids: CASSPILGQGIYEQYF.

The chain uses TRBV6-6 and TRBJ1-4, with a tentative D call TRBD1 (6 bases). CDR1 is MNHNY and CDR2 is SVGAGI in the germline V gene (reference sequence). V lost 2 bases and J 6 bases, leaving 13 bases between the germline ends. This CDR3 is 15 amino acids long. In nucleotides, the CDR3 is TGTGCCAGCAGTTACGACGGGACATCCCATGAAAAACTGTTTTTT. Translating gives CASSYDGTSHEKLFF.

The rearrangement joins TRBV24-1 to TRBJ2-2, with 7 bases fitting TRBD1. The CDR3 is 13 residues long. The V and J ends lost 3 bases and 6 bases, in that order; junction bases with no gene match: 0. The germline CDR1 and CDR2 sequences are KGHDR and SFDVKD. The CDR3 protein is CATSDTGAGELFF. In DNA form, the CDR3 reads TGTGCCACCAGTGATACAGGGGCCGGGGAGCTGTTTTTT.

The CDR3 coding sequence is TGTGCCAGCAGGGGGGGCATAGCTCAAGGGGACATTCAGTACTTC. It specifies CASRGGIAQGDIQYF. The V and J genes are TRBV7-2 and TRBJ2-4; D is perhaps TRBD1 or TRBD2 (6 bases each). Germline V gene sequence: CDR1 SGHTA, CDR2 FQGNSA. The CDR3 contains 15 residues. Deletions cut 6 bases from V and 8 bases from J, with 20 bases between.

This sequence joins TRBV5-5 and TRBJ1-5; the D is unclear. The V end was cut by 2 bases, the J end by 5 bases, with 8 bases between. The CDR3 is 13 residues long. Germline values: CDR1 SGHKS, CDR2 YYEKEE (reference sequence). This CDR3 reads CASSLTTHQPQHF. DNA of the CDR3: TGTGCCAGCAGCTTAACAACCCATCAGCCCCAGCATTTT.

The V gene is TRBV4-2, the J gene TRBJ1-4, with D unclear. Germline-derived CDR1 and CDR2 are LGHNA and YNFKEQ. The CDR3 loop spans 13 amino acids. V was clipped by 0 bases and J by 8 bases, with 7 bases between them. This chain's CDR3 is CASSQDLTEKLFF. In nucleotides, the CDR3 is TGTGCCAGCAGCCAAGATCTAACCGAAAAACTGTTTTTT.

The V gene is TRBV5-1, the J gene TRBJ2-7; maybe TRBD1 (5 bases). Trimming removed 1 base at V and 2 bases at J, with 13 bases between. This CDR3 spans 15 amino acids. Germline loops: CDR1 SGHRS, CDR2 YFSETQ. Written as DNA, the CDR3 is TGCGCCAGCAGCTTGAGGTCAGGGCCTCCCTACGAGCAGTACTTC. It codes for CASSLRSGPPYEQYF.

The V gene is TRBV7-3, the J gene TRBJ1-3; D call uncertain. With 5 bases removed from V and 0 bases from J, the gap between germline ends came to 11 bases. Germline-derived CDR1 and CDR2 are SGHTA and FQGTGA. CDR3 length: 15 amino acids. In DNA, the CDR3 is TGTGCCAGCAGCCGCGGGTCCGGCTCTGGAAACACCATATATTTT. It codes for CASSRGSGSGNTIYF.

The chain links TRBV4-1 to TRBJ1-6; 8 positions match TRBD1. J was trimmed by 8 bases and V by 0 bases; bases with no gene match: 3. Per germline, CDR1 MGHRA and CDR2 YSYEKL. The CDR3 is 15 residues long. The CDR3 spells CASSQEVTGDSPLHF. In nucleotides, the CDR3 is TGCGCCAGCAGCCAAGAAGTGACAGGGGATTCACCCCTCCACTTT.

This sequence joins TRBV19 and TRBJ2-3; D may correspond to TRBD1 or TRBD2 (5 bases each). CDR3 length: 16 residues. The V end was cut by 9 bases, the J end by 2 bases, with 21 bases between. Germline loops: CDR1 LNHDA, CDR2 SQIVND (reference sequence). The CDR3 spells CASKDRGQVYTDTQYF. The CDR3 nucleotides are TGTGCCAGCAAGGACCGGGGCCAGGTATACACAGATACGCAGTATTTT.

Regarding this clone: The junction departs from the called germline gene at one end, perhaps through a read error. This chain joins TRBV5-1 and TRBJ1-6, with TRBD1 matching over 9 bases. The CDR3 is 12 residues long. CDR1 and CDR2 from the germline V gene are SGHRS and YFSETQ. CDR3 loop: CASSLTGTGSDF. The CDR3, as DNA: TGCGCCAGCAGCCTAACCGGGACAGGGTCTGACTTT.